This T cell receptor beta chain was recovered during a study of spatial heterogeneity in lung cancer. Between the trimmed V and J ends, which lost 3 bases and 2 bases, there was a span of 19 bases. The CDR3 has 17 residues. The germline gives CDR1 MNHNS, CDR2 SASEGT. As to time point: sample taken at primary tumor resection. Researchers sequenced whole RNA taken from tumor, nontumor lung or frozen PBMC without sorting. In its sample, this clonotype is medium-sized. In the library, each TCR cDNA molecule bore its own unique molecular identifier. TCRdb redid the calling of the 5' RACE reads with MiXCR, one entry per CDR3 protein. The sample lists thousands of distinct CDR3 sequences; about 9.4% were seen once.

The specimen comprised normal lung tissue next to the tumor, sampled at surgery. The TCR was taken from a male donor with early-stage non-small cell lung cancer. This chain uses TRBV6-1 with TRBJ1-1; a weak D match, TRBD1 (6 bases). The CDR3 here is CASSDLGQWGGNTEAFF. CDR3 sequence (DNA): TGTGCCAGCAGTGACCTAGGACAGTGGGGTGGCAACACTGAAGCTTTCTTT.